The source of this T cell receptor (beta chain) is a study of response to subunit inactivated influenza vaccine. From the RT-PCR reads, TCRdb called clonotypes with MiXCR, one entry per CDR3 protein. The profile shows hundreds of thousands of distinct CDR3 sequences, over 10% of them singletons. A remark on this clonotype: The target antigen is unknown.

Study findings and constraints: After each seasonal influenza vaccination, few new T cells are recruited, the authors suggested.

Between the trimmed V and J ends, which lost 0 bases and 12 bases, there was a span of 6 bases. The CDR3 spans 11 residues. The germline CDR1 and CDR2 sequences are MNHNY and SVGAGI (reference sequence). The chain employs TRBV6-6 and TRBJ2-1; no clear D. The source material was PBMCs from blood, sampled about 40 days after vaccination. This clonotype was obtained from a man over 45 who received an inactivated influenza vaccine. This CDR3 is CASSYSSVQFF. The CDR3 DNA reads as TGTGCCAGCAGTTACTCGAGTGTGCAGTTCTTC.